This T cell receptor (beta chain) was identified in a study of T cell changes during pregnancy in multiple sclerosis. The CDR3 length is 16 residues. Trimming stripped 0 bases from V and 6 bases from J, with 15 bases between. Per the germline V gene, CDR1 is MNHEY and CDR2 is SVGAGI. TCRdb keeps only in-frame clones here, not all; method: immunoSEQ multiplex PCR. The repertoire has fewer than 90,000 clones, 90% to 95% of them found once; the top ten carry over 0.8%. The chain carries TRBV6-5 and TRBJ2-1, with D perhaps TRBD2 (7 bases). This receptor was obtained from a female donor with multiple sclerosis, enrolled in a pregnancy study. The specimen was peripheral blood, collected in the first trimester of pregnancy. CDR3 in DNA: TGTGCCAGCAGTTACTCGATTCGAGGGGGGGGCAATGAGCAGTTCTTC. Its translation: CASSYSIRGGGNEQFF.